This T cell receptor (beta chain) was recorded in a study of blood T cell repertoires in COVID-19. This CDR3 region has 13 residues. Between the trimmed V and J ends, which lost 4 bases and 8 bases, there was a span of 17 bases. Germline-derived CDR1 and CDR2 are GTSNPN and SVGIG (reference sequence). Clones were read by immunoSEQ multiplex PCR, and TCRdb kept only the in-frame ones, dropping some. The sample has 140,000 to 150,000 clones, almost 85% seen once. The J gene is TRBJ1-2, the V gene TRBV30, with D perhaps matching TRBD1 (6 bases). The origin of this receptor is a human donor with acute or convalescent COVID-19. The donor label of this sample is uncertain. Input material: peripheral blood. CDR3 coding DNA: TGTGCCTGGACGGGGGGCCCGAGAGGAGGCTACACCTTC. Translating it yields CAWTGGPRGGYTF.